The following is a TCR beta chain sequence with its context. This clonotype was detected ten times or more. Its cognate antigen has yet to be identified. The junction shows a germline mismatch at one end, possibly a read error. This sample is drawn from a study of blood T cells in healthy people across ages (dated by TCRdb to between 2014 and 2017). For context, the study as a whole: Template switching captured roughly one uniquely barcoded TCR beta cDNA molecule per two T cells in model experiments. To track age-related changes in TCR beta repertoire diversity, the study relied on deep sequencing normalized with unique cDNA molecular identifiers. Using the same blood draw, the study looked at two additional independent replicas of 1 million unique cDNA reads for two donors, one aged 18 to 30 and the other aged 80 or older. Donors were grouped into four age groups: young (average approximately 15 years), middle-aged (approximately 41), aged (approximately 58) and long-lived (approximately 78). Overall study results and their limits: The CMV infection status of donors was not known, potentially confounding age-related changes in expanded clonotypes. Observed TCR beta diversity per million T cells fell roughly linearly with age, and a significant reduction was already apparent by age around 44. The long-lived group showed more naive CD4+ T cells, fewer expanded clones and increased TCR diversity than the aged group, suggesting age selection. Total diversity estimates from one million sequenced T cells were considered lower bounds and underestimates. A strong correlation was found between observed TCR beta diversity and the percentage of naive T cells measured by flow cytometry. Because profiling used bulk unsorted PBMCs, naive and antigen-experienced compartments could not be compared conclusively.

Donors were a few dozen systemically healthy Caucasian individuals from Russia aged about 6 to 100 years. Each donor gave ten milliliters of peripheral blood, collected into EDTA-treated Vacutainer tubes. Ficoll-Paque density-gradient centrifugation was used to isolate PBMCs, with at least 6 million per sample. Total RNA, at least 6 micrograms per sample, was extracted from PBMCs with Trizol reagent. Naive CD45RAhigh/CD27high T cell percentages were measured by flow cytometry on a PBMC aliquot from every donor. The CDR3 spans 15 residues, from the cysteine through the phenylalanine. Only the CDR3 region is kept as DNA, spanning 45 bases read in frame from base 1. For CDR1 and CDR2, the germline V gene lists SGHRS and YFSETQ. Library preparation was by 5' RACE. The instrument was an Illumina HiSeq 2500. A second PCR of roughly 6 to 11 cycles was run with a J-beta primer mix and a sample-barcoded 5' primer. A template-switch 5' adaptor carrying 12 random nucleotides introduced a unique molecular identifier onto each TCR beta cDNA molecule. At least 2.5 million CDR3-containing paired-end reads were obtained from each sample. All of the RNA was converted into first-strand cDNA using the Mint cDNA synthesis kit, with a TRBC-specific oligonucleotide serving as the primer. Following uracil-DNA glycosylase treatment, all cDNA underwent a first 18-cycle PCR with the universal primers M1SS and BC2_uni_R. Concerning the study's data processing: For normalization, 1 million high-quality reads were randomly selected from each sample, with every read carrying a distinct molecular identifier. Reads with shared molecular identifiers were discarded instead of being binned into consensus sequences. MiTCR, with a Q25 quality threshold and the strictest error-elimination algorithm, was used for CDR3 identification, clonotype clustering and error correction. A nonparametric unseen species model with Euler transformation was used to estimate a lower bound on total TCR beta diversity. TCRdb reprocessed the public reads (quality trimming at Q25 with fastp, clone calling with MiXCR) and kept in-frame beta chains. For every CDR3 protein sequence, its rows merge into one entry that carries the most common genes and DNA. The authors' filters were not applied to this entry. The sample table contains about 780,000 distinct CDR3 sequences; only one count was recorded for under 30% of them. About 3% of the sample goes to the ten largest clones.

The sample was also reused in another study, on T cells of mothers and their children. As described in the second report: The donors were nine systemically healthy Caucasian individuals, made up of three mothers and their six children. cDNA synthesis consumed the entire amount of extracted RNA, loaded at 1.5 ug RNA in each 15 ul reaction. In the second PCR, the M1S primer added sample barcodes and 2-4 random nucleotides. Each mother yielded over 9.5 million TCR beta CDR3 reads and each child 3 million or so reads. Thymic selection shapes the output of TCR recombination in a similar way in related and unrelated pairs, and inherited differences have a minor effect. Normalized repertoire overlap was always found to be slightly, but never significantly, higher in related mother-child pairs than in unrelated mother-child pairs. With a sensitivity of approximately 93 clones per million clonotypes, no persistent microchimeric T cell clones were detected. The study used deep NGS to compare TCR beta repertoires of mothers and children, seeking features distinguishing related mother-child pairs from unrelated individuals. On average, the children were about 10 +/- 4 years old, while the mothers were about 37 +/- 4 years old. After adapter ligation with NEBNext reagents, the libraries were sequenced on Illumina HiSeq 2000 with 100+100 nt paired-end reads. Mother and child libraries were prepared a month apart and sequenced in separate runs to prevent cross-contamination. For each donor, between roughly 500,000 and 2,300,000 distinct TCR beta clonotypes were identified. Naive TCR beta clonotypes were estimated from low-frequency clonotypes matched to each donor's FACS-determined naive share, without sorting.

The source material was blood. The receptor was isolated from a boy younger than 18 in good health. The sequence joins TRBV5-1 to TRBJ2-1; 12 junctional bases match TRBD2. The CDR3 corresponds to CASSPGTSGYNEQFF. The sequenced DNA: TGTGCCAGCAGCCCCGGGACTAGCGGGTACAATGAGCAGTTCTTC. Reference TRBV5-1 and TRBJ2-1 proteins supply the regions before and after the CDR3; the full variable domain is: KAGVTQTPRYLIKTRGQQVTLSCSPISGHRSVSWYQQTPGQGLQFLFEYFSETQRNKGNFPGRFSGRQFSNSRSEMNVSTLELGDSALYLCASSPGTSGYNEQFFGPGTRLTVL.